The present T cell receptor beta chain was sequenced within a study of blood T cell repertoires in COVID-19. Study context: Spain, Italy and the United States supplied samples that represented acute and convalescent COVID-19. The analysed material was cDNA or gDNA that came from T cells, B-cell-depleted T cells, or PBMCs.

Study processing details: The authors estimated nucleated cell counts from reference gene primer amplification. Clones were sequenced by immunoSEQ multiplex PCR, and TCRdb holds only the in-frame ones, with some missing. V and J calls plus clone size are reproduced from that table; the DNA served to infer D and trimming. Among a few hundred thousand clones listed, roughly 87% were seen once. Sequencing input: peripheral blood. The TCR sequence derives from a man aged 18 to 29 with active or convalescent COVID-19.

In DNA, the CDR3 is TGCGCCAGCAGCGTGAAAACAGGGTGGCGGGAGGGCCAGGAGCAGTTCTTC. Translation: CASSVKTGWREGQEQFF. This chain links TRBV5-1 with TRBJ2-1; 9 nucleotides align to TRBD2. V trimming: 4 bases; J trimming: 10 bases; junction bases outside the gene matches: 18. This CDR3 contains 17 residues. Germline V gives CDR1 SGHRS, CDR2 YFSETQ.